This TCR beta chain was observed in a study of tissue T cells after allogeneic stem cell transplantation. The data were produced by immunoSEQ multiplex PCR, yet TCRdb's version contains in-frame clones alone and is incomplete. In the table there are fewer than 30,000 clones, 85% of which are singletons. V lost 3 bases and J lost 2; bases outside the gene matches: 13. CDR3 length equals 18 residues. Germline values: CDR1 LNHDA, CDR2 SQIVND (reference sequence). This receptor was obtained from a woman between 18 and 55 years old who later had graft-versus-host disease after an allogeneic stem cell transplant. The sample in question was blood, obtained before transplantation. V and J are TRBV19 and TRBJ1-5; 7 bases are shared with TRBD1. CDR3 in DNA: TGTGCCAGTAGTATCGGGTGGAGGGACAGTATAGGCAATCAGCCCCAGCATTTT. This encodes CASSIGWRDSIGNQPQHF.